This T cell receptor (beta chain) was identified in a study of identical twins. Study conclusions and caveats: Conclusions came from cross-sectional statistical analysis, not from following the same donors. Memory repertoires showed no such pattern, whereas abundant cord blood beta clonotypes carried fewer insertions.

With respect to this clonotype: Its antigen is as yet unknown.

TCRdb passed the 5' RACE reads through MiXCR, listing each CDR3 protein once. Here the sample spans hundreds of thousands of distinct CDR3 sequences, around 7.4% being singletons. V shed 0 bases and J 7 bases; nucleotides not matched to a gene: 7. This CDR3 comprises 16 residues. The germline V gene encodes CDR1 DFQATT and CDR2 SNEGSKA (reference sequence). This sample was also put to use in a study of yellow fever vaccine responses in identical twins.

This TCR came from a young woman in good health. Sequencing was carried out using PBMCs. This rearrangement joins TRBV20-1 to TRBJ2-1; 12 bases fit TRBD2. The CDR3 loop is CSARDPGLAGQNEQFF. CDR3 DNA: TGCAGTGCTAGAGACCCTGGACTAGCGGGACAAAATGAGCAGTTCTTC.